This TCR beta chain was documented in a study of shared clonotypes between healthy human individuals. Deep level was the assay's run setting. Sequencing was performed with immunoSEQ multiplex PCR; in TCRdb, only in-frame clones are kept and a portion is missing. The sample has about 1,500,000 clones; roughly 95% are singletons. From germline, CDR1 is MNHEY and CDR2 SMNVEV (reference sequence). With 7 bases clipped from V and 5 bases from J, the junction kept 19 bases outside the gene matches. CDR3 size: 17 residues. Whole-study results and caveats: Only a few donors were included, so the genetic and exposure-history diversity represented was limited. Some clonotypes were shared by all four sorted-subset donors, while others were not shared. The non-shared ones had lower generation probabilities than the shared ones. Among a handful of donors, approximately 4.6% of naive CD4 clonotypes were found in common.

This clone was found once. No antigen is known for it. The TCR sequence derives from a man aged 25-45 years in good health. The sample taken for sequencing was naive CD4+ T cells sorted from blood. Subset: CD45RA+ positively selected. The chain combines TRBV27 with TRBJ2-7; 8 bases match TRBD2. This CDR3 reads CASNQIRIAGRFHEQYF. CDR3 coding DNA: TGTGCCAGCAACCAGATTCGGATAGCGGGACGTTTCCACGAGCAGTACTTC.